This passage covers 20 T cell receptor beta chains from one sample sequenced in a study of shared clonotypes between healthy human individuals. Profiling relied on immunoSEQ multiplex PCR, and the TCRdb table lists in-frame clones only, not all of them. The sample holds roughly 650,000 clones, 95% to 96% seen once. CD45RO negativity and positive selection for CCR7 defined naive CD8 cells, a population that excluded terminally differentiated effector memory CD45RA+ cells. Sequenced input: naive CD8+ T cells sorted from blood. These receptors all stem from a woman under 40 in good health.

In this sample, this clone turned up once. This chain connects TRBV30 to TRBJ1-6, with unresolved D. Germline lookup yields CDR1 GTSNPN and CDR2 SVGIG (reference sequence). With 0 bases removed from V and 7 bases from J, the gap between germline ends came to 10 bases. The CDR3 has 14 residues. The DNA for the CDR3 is TGTGCCTGGAGTGTTTTAGTTGGGAATTCACCCCTCCACTTT. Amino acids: CAWSVLVGNSPLHF.

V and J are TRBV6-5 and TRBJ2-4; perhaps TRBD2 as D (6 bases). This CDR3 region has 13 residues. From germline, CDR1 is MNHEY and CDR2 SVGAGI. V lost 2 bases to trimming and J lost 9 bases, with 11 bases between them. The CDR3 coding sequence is TGTGCCAGCAGTTACGGGGGAGGAGGCATTCAGTACTTC. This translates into CASSYGGGGIQYF.

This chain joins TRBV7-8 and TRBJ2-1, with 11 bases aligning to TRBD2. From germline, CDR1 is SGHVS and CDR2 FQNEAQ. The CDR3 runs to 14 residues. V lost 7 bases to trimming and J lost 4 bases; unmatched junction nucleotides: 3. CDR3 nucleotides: TGTGCCAGCAAAACTAGCGGGGGATACAATGAGCAGTTCTTC. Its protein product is CASKTSGGYNEQFF.

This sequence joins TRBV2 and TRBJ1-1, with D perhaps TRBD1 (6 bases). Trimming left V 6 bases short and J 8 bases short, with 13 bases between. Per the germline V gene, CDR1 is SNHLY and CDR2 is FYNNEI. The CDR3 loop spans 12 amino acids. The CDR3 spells CASSRLGTEAFF. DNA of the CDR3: TGTGCCAGCAGCCGCCTCGGGACAGAAGCTTTCTTT. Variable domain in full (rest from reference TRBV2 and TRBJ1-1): EPEVTQTPSHQVTQMGQEVILRCVPISNHLYFYWYRQILGQKVEFLVSFYNNEISEKSEIFDDQFSVERPDGSNFTLKIRSTKLEDSAMYFCASSRLGTEAFFGQGTRLTVV.

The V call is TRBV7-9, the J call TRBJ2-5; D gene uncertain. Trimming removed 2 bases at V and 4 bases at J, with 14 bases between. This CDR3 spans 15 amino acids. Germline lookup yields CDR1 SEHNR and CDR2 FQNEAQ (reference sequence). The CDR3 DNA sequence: TGTGCCAGCAGCTTATTTGAGGCCAAAAGAGAGACCCAGTACTTC. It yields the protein CASSLFEAKRETQYF.

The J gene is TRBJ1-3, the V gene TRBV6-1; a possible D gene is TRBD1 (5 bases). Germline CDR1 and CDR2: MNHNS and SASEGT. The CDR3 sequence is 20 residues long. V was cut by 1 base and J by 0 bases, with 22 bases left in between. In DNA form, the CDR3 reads TGTGCCAGCAGTGAAGGGGTCGTTTTTTGGGGCGGAGACTCTGGAAACACCATATATTTT. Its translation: CASSEGVVFWGGDSGNTIYF.

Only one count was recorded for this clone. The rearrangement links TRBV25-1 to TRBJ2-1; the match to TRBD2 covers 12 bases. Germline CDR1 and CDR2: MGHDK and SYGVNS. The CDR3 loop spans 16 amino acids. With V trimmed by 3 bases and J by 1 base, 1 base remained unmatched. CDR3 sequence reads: CASSDLAGGSYNEQFF. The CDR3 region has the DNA TGTGCCAGCAGTGACCTAGCGGGAGGGTCCTACAATGAGCAGTTCTTC.

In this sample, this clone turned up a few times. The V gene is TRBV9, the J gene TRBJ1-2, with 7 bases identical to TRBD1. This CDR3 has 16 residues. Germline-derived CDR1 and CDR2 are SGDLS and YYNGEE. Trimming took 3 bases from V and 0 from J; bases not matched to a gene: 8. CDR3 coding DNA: TGTGCCAGCAGCGGAGTGGGGACAGAAGCTAACTATGGCTACACCTTC. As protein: CASSGVGTEANYGYTF.

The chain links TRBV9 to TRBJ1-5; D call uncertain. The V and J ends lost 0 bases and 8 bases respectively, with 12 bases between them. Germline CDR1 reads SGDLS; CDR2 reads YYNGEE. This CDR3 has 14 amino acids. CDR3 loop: CASSVGALSEPQHF. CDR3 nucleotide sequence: TGTGCCAGCAGCGTAGGGGCCTTGTCGGAGCCCCAGCATTTT.

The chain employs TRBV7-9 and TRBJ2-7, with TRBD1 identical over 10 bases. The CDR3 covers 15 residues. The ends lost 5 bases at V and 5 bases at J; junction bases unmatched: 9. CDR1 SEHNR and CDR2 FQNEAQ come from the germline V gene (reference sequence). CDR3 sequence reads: CASSGIRDRGDEQYF. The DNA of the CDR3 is TGTGCCAGCAGCGGAATCCGGGACAGGGGCGACGAGCAGTACTTC.

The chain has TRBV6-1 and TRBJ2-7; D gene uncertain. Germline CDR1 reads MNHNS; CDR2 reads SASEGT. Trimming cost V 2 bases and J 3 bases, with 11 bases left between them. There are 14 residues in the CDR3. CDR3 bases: TGTGCCAGCAGTGAATTGGACGGAGTCTACGAGCAGTACTTC. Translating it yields CASSELDGVYEQYF.

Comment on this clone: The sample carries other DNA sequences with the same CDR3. The DNA for the CDR3 is TGTGCCAGTATGGGGGGTGACTCCTACGAGCAGTACTTC. This translates into CASMGGDSYEQYF. The genes are TRBV19 and TRBJ2-7; D possibly corresponds to TRBD2 (6 bases). Trimming stripped 7 bases from V and 0 bases from J, with 10 bases between. CDR3 length: 13 residues. Per the germline V gene, CDR1 is LNHDA and CDR2 is SQIVND (reference sequence).

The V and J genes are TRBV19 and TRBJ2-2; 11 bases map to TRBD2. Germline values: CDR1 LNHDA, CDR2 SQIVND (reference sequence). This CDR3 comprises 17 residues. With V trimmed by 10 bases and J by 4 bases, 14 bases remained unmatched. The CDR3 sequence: CATTTSGAIWGTGELFF. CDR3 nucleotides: TGTGCCACCACGACTAGCGGGGCTATTTGGGGCACCGGGGAGCTGTTTTTT. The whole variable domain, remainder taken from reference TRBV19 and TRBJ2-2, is DGGITQSPKYLFRKEGQNVTLSCEQNLNHDAMYWYRQDPGQGLRLIYYSQIVNDFQKGDIAEGYSVSREKKESFPLTVTSAQKNPTAFYLCATTTSGAIWGTGELFFGEGSRLTVL.

The CDR3 region is CASSNGPYNEQFF. The CDR3 region has the DNA TGTGCCAGTAGTAATGGGCCCTACAATGAGCAGTTCTTC. The chain links TRBV19 to TRBJ2-1; D uncertain. Trimming left V 4 bases short and J 2 bases short, with 6 bases between. CDR1 LNHDA and CDR2 SQIVND come from the germline V gene (reference sequence). The CDR3 contains 13 residues.

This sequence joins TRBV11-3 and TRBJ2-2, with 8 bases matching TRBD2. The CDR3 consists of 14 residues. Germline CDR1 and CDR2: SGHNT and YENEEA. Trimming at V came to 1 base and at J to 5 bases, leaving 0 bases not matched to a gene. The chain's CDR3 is CASSLAGGTGELFF. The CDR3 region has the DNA TGTGCCAGCAGCTTAGCGGGAGGGACCGGGGAGCTGTTTTTT.

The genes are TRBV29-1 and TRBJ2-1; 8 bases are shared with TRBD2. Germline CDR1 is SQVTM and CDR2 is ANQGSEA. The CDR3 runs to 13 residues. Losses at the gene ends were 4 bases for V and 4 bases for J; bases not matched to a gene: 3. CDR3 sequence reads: CSVAGGRYNEQFF. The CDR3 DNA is TGCAGCGTTGCGGGCGGGAGGTACAATGAGCAGTTCTTC.

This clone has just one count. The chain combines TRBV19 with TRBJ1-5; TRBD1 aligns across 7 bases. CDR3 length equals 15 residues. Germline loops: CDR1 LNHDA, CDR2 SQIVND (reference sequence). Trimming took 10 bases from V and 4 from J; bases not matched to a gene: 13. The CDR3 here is CATSPDRDYNQPQHF. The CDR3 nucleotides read TGTGCCACCTCCCCCGACAGGGACTATAATCAGCCCCAGCATTTT.

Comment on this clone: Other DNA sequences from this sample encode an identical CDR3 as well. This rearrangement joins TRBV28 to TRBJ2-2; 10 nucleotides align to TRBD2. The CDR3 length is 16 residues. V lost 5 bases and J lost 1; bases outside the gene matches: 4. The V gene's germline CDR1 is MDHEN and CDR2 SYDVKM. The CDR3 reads CASSLRTSGNTGELFF. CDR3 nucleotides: TGTGCCAGCAGTCTTCGGACTAGCGGGAACACCGGGGAGCTGTTTTTT.

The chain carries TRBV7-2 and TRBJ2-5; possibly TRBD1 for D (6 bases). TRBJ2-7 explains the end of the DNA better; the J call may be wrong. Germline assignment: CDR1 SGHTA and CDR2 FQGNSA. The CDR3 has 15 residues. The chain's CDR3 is CASSWGQSLYYEQYF. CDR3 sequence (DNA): TGTGCCAGCAGCTGGGGGCAGAGCTTATACTACGAGCAGTACTTC.

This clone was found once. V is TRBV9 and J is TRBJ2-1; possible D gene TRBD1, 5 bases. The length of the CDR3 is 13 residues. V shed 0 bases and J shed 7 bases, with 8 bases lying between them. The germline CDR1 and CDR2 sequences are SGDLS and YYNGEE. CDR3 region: CASSVEQVNEQFF. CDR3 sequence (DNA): TGTGCCAGCAGCGTAGAACAGGTAAATGAGCAGTTCTTC.